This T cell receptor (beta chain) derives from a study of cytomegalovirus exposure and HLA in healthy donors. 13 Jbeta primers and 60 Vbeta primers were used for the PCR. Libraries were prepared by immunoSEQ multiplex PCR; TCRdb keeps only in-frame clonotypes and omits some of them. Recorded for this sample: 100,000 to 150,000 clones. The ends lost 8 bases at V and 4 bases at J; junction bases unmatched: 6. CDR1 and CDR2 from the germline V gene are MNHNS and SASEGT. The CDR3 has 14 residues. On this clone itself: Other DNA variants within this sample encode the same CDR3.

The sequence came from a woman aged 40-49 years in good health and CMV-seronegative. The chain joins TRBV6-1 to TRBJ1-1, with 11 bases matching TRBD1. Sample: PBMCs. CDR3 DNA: TGTGCCAGCCTTCGGGACAGGGGGACCACTGAAGCTTTCTTT. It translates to CASLRDRGTTEAFF.